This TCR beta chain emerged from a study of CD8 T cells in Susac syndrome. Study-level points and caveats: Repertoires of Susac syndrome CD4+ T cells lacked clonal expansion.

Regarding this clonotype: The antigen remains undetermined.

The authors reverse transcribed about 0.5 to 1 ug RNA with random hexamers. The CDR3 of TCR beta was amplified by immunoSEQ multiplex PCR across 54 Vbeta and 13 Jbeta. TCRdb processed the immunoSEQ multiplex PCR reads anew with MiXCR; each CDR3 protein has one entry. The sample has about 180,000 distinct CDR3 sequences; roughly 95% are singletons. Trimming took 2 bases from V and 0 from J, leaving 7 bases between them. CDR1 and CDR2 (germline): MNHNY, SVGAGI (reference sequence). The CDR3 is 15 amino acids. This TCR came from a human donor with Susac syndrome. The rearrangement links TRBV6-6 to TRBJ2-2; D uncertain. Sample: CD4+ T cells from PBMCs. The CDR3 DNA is TGTGCCAGCAGTTACCTTAAAGCGAACACCGGGGAGCTGTTTTTT. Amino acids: CASSYLKANTGELFF.